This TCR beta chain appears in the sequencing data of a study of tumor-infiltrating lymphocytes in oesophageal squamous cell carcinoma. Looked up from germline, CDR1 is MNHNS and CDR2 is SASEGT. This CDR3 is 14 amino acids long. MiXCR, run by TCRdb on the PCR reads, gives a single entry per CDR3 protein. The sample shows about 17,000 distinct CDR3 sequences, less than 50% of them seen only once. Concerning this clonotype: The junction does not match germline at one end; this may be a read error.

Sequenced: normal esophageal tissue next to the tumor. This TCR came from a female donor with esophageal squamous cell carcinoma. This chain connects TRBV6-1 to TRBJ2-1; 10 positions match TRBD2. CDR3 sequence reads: CASREAGGPVEQFF. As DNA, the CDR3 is TGTGCCAGCAGGGAAGCGGGAGGGCCGGTAGAGCAGTTCTTC.